What follows are 6 T cell receptor beta chains derived from one specimen sequenced in a study of OX40 agonist ivuxolimab in advanced cancers. Some clones are missing from TCRdb's copy, which holds only in-frame ones; the method was immunoSEQ multiplex PCR. Found here are about 66,000 clones, less than 95% of them singletons; the top ten hold about 14%. This specimen consisted of CD4+ or CD8+ T cells sorted from blood, obtained in a trial of the OX40 agonist ivuxolimab. The source is an adult with an advanced solid tumor such as melanoma, head and neck, liver or kidney cancer.

The chain links TRBV7-2 to TRBJ2-1; TRBD2 matches at 12 bases. The CDR3 length is 17 residues. From germline, CDR1 is SGHTA and CDR2 FQGNSA. Losses at the gene ends were 2 bases for V and 1 base for J; bases not matched to a gene: 3. The CDR3 loop is CASSLLAGGGSYNEQFF. CDR3 coding DNA: TGTGCCAGCAGCTTACTAGCGGGAGGGGGGTCCTACAATGAGCAGTTCTTC.

The CDR3 coding sequence is TGTGCCAGCAGCTTAAGGGCAGGATCTCAGCCCCAGCATTTT. It is translated as CASSLRAGSQPQHF. J is TRBJ1-5 and V is TRBV11-2; D is uncertain. Trimming left V 2 bases short and J 6 bases short, with 11 bases between. CDR3 size: 14 residues. Germline CDR1 and CDR2: SGHAT and FQNNGV.

The chain employs TRBV18 and TRBJ2-7; tentatively, D is TRBD2 (6 bases). The V gene lost 3 bases and the J gene lost 2 bases, with 14 bases spanning the gap. In germline, CDR1 is KGHSH, CDR2 LQKENI. The CDR3 runs to 15 residues. The CDR3 sequence is CASSPNGAGTYEQYF. The CDR3 DNA reads TGTGCCAGCTCACCCAATGGGGCGGGGACCTACGAGCAGTACTTC. Using reference TRBV18 and TRBJ2-7 for the parts outside the CDR3, the full variable domain is NAGVMQNPRHLVRRRGQEARLRCSPMKGHSHVYWYRQLPEEGLKFMVYLQKENIIDESGMPKERFSAEFPKEGPSILRIQQVVRGDSAAYFCASSPNGAGTYEQYFGPGTRLTVT.

The CDR3 nucleotides read TGTGCCAGTAGCCCCGGCGGCCGCACCGGGGAGCTGTTTTTT. Its protein is CASSPGGRTGELFF. The chain uses TRBV19 and TRBJ2-2; no definite D call. This CDR3 has 14 amino acids. CDR1 is LNHDA and CDR2 is SQIVND in the germline V gene (reference sequence). The V gene lost 6 bases and the J gene lost 4 bases, with 12 bases spanning the gap.

This clone was recorded once. CDR3 coding DNA: TGTGCCAGCAGCTTAGTAGGCGGGCGCGGCACAGATACGCAGTATTTT. Translation gives CASSLVGGRGTDTQYF. The chain joins TRBV7-2 to TRBJ2-3; a possible D gene is TRBD2 (5 bases). The length of the CDR3 is 16 residues. V was pared by 1 base and J by 1 base, with 12 bases between. Germline CDR1 and CDR2: SGHTA and FQGNSA. Complete variable domain (other parts from reference TRBV7-2 and TRBJ2-3): GAGVSQSPSNKVTEKGKDVELRCDPISGHTALYWYRQSLGQGLEFLIYFQGNSAPDKSGLPSDRFSAERTGGSVSTLTIQRTQQEDSAVYLCASSLVGGRGTDTQYFGPGTRLTVL.

The CDR3 protein is CASSLASGAHNEQFF. The CDR3 DNA reads as TGTGCCAGCAGCTTGGCCTCAGGGGCCCACAATGAGCAGTTCTTC. The chain recombines TRBV5-4 with TRBJ2-1; D is perhaps TRBD1 (6 bases). The CDR3 extends over 15 amino acids. The V gene lost 0 bases and the J gene lost 5 bases, with 12 bases spanning the gap. CDR1 and CDR2 (germline): SGHNT, YYREEE (reference sequence). The complete variable domain, with remaining parts taken from reference TRBV5-4 and TRBJ2-1, reads ETGVTQSPTHLIKTRGQQVTLRCSSQSGHNTVSWYQQALGQGPQFIFQYYREEENGRGNFPPRFSGLQFPNYSSELNVNALELDDSALYLCASSLASGAHNEQFFGPGTRLTVL.